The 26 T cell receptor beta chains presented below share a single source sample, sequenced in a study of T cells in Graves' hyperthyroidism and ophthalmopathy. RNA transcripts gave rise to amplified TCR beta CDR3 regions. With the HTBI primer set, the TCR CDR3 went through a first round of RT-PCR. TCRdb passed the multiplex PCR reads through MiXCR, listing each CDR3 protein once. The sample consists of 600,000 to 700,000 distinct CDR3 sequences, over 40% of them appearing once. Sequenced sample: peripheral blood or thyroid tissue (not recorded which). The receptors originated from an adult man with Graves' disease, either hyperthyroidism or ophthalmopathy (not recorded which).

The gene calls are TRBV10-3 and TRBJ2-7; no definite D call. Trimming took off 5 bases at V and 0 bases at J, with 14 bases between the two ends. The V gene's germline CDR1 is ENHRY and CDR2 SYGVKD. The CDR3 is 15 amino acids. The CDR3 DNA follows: TGTGCCATCAGTACCTTGACAACTTTCTCCTACGAGCAGTACTTC. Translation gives CAISTLTTFSYEQYF.

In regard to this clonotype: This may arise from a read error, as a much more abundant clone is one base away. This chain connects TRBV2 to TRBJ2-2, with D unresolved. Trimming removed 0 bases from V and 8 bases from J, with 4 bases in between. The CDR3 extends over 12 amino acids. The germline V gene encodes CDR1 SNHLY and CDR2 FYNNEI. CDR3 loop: CASSEASGELFF. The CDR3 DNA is TGTGCCAGCAGTGAAGCGTCGGGGGAGCTGTTTTTT.

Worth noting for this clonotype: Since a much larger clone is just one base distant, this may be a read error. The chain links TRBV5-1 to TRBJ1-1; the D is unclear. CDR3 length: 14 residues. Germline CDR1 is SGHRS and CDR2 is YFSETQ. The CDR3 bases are TGCGCCGGCAGCTTGGGAGGTCGGAACACTGAAGCTTTCTTT. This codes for CAGSLGGRNTEAFF.

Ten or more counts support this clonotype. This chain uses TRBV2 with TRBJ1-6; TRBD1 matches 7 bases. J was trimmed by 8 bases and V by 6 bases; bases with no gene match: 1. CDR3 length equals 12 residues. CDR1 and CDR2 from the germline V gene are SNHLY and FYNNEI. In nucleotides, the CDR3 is TGTGCCAGCAGCCAGGGGGATTCACCCCTCCACTTT. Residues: CASSQGDSPLHF.

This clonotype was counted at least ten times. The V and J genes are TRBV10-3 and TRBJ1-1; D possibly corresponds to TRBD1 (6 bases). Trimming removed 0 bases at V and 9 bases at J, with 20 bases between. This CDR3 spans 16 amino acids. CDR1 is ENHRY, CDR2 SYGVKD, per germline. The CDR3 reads CAISESTAWDNTQAFF. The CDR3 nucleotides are TGTGCCATCAGTGAGTCGACGGCCTGGGACAATACTCAAGCTTTCTTT.

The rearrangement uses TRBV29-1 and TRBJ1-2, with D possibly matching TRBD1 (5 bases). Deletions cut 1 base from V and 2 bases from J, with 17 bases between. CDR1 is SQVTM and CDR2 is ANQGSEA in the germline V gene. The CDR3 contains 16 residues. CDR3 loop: CSVEGAGGNMNYGYTF. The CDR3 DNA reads TGCAGCGTTGAAGGCGCTGGGGGGAACATGAACTATGGCTACACCTTC.

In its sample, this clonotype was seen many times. CDR3 residues: CASSYVGRTEAFF. The CDR3 region has the DNA TGTGCCAGCAGTTACGTCGGTAGGACTGAAGCTTTCTTT. This chain joins TRBV6-5 and TRBJ1-1; D is unclear. The CDR3 is 13 amino acids. Germline V gene sequence: CDR1 MNHEY, CDR2 SVGAGI. V gave up 2 bases and J gave up 5 bases, with 9 bases separating them.

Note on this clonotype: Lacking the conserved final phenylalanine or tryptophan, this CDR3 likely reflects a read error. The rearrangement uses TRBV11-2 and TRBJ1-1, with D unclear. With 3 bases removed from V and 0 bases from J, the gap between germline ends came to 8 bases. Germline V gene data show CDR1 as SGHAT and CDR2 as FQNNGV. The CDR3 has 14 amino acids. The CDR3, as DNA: TGTGCCAGCAGCTTGAGCGGGGTGAACACTGAAGCTTTCCTT. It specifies CASSLSGVNTEAFL.

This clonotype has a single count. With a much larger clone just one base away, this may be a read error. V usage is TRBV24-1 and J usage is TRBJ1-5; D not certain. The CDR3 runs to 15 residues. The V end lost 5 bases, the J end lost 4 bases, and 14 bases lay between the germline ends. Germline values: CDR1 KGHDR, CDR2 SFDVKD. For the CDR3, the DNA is TGTGCCACCAGTGTCCGGACGGGAATTAATCAGCCCCAGCATTTT. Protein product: CATSVRTGINQPQHF.

The CDR3 reads CASSLELAGGGETQYF. CDR3 bases: TGTGCCAGCAGCTTAGAACTAGCGGGGGGCGGGGAGACCCAGTACTTC. The rearrangement joins TRBV7-9 to TRBJ2-5; 12 positions match TRBD2. The CDR3 loop spans 16 amino acids. V was clipped by 1 base and J by 5 bases; unmatched bases: 5. From germline, CDR1 is SEHNR and CDR2 FQNEAQ (reference sequence).

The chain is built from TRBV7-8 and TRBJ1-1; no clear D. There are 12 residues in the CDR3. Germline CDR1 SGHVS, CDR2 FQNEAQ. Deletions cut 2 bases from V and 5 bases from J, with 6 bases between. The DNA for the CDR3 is TGTGCCAGCAGCTTAATTGGAACTGAAGCTTTCTTT. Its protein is CASSLIGTEAFF.

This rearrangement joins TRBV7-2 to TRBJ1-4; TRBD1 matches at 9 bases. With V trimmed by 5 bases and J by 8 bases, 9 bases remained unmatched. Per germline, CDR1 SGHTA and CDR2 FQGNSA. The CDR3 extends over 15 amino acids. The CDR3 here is CASSLPGQGREKLFF. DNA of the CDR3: TGTGCCAGCAGCCTACCGGGACAGGGTAGAGAAAAACTGTTTTTT.

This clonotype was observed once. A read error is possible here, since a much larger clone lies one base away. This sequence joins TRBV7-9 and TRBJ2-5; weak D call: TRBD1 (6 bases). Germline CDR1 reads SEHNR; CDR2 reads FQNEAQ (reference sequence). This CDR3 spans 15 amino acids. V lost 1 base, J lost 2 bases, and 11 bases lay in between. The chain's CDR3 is CASSLVVGTQETQYF. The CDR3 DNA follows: TGTGCCAGCAGCTTAGTGGTAGGGACACAAGAGACCCAGTACTTC.

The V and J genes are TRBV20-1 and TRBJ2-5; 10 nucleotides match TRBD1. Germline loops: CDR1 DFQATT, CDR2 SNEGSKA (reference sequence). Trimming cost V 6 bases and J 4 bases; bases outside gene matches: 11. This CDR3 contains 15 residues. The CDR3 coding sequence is TGCAGTGCGGAATCACCGACAGGGGGCCGAGAGACCCAGTACTTC. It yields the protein CSAESPTGGRETQYF.

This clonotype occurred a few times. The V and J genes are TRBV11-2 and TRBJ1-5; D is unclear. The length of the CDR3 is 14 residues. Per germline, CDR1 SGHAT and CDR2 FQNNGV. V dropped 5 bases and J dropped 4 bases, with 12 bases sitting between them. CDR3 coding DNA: TGTGCCAGCAGCCAATCCATGGTTAATCAGCCCCAGCATTTT. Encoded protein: CASSQSMVNQPQHF. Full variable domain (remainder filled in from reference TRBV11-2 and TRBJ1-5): EAGVAQSPRYKIIEKRQSVAFWCNPISGHATLYWYQQILGQGPKLLIQFQNNGVVDDSQLPKDRFSAERLKGVDSTLKIQPAKLEDSAVYLCASSQSMVNQPQHFGDGTRLSIL.

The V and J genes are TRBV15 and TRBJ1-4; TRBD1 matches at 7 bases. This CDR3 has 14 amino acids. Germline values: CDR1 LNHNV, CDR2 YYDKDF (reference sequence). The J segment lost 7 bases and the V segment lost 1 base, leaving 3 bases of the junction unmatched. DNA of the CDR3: TGTGCCACCAGCAGAGTGACAGGGCTTGAAAAACTGTTTTTT. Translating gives CATSRVTGLEKLFF.

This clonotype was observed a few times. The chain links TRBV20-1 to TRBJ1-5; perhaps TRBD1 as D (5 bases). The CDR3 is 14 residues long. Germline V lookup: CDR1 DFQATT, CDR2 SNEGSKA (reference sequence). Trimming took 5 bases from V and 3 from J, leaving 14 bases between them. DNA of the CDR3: TGCAGTGCTGCCCCAGGGCAGGTCAATCAGCCCCAGCATTTT. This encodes CSAAPGQVNQPQHF.

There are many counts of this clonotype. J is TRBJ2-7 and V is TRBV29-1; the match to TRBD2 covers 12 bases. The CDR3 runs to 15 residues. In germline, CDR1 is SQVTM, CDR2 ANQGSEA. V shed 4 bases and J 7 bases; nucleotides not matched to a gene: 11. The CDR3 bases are TGCAGCGTTGGGAACCGACTAGCGGGAGTAGGGGAGCAGTACTTC. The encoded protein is CSVGNRLAGVGEQYF.

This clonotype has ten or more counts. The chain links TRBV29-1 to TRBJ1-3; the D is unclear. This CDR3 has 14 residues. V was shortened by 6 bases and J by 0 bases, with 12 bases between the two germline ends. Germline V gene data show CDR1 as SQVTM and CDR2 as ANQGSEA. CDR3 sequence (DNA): TGCAGCGTCTCGCGAGCAAGCTCTGGAAACACCATATATTTT. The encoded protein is CSVSRASSGNTIYF.

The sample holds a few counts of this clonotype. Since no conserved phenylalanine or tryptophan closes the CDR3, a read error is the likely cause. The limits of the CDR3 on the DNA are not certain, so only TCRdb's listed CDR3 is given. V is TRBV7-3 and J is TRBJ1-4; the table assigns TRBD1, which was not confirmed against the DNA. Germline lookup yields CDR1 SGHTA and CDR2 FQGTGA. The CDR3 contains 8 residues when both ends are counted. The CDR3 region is CASSPGTL.

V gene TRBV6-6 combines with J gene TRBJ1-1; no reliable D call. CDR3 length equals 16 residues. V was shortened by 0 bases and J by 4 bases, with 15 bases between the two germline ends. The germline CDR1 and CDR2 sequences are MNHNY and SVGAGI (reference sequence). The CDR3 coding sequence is TGTGCCAGCAGTTACTCCTCGCTGAGGGTGGGCACTGAAGCTTTCTTT. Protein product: CASSYSSLRVGTEAFF.

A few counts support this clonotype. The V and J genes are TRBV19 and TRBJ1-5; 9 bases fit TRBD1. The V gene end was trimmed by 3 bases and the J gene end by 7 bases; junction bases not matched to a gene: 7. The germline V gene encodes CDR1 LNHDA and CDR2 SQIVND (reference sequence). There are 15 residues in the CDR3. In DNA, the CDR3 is TGTGCCAGTAGTATGCCGGGACAGGGCTCCCAGCCCCAGCATTTT. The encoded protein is CASSMPGQGSQPQHF.

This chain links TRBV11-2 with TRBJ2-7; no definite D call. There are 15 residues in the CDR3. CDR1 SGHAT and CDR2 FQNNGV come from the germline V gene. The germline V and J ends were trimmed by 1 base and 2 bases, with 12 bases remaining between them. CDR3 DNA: TGTGCCAGCAGCTTAGGGTATGGCATCACCTACGAGCAGTACTTC. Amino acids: CASSLGYGITYEQYF.

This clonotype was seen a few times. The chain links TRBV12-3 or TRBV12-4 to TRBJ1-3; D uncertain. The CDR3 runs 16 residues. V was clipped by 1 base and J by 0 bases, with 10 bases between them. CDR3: CASSLVWEYSGNTIYF. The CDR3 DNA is TGTGCCAGCAGTTTAGTTTGGGAATACTCTGGAAACACCATATATTTT.

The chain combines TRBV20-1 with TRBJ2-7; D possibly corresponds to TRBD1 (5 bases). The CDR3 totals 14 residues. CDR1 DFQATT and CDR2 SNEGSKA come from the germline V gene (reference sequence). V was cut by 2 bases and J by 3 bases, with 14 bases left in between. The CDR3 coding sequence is TGCAGTGCTAGACGAGAGGACATCCTCTACGAGCAGTACTTC. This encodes CSARREDILYEQYF.

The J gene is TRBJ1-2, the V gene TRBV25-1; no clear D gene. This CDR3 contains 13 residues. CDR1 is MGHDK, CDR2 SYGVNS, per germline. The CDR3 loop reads CAPHRGFDYGYTF. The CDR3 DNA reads TGTGCTCCCCATCGAGGGTTTGACTATGGCTACACCTTC.